Presented here are 22 T cell receptor beta chains from one specimen sequenced in a study of blood T cell repertoires in COVID-19. Measured with immunoSEQ multiplex PCR; TCRdb has only the in-frame clones, and not every one. Of around 300,000 clones detected, roughly 86% appear once; the ten largest clones hold over 4%. The source material was PBMCs or T cells enriched from blood (not recorded which). The source is a woman aged 25 to 39 who had recovered from COVID-19.

The chain combines TRBV7-3 with TRBJ2-1; 7 bases agree with TRBD1. There are 15 residues in the CDR3. The V gene end was trimmed by 6 bases and the J gene end by 6 bases; junction bases not matched to a gene: 11. Germline values: CDR1 SGHTA, CDR2 FQGTGA. Written as DNA, the CDR3 is TGTGCCAGCAGTTTCCGGGACAGCCGGACCAATGAGCAGTTCTTC. It codes for CASSFRDSRTNEQFF.

This rearrangement joins TRBV5-4 to TRBJ2-1; 10 bases are shared with TRBD2. CDR1 SGHNT and CDR2 YYREEE come from the germline V gene (reference sequence). The CDR3 extends over 17 amino acids. Trimming cost V 4 bases and J 0 bases; bases outside gene matches: 7. The CDR3 protein is CASSPGLAASSYNEQFF. CDR3 DNA sequence: TGTGCCAGCAGCCCTGGACTAGCGGCGAGCTCCTACAATGAGCAGTTCTTC.

The rearrangement links TRBV19 to TRBJ2-7; the match to TRBD2 covers 7 bases. CDR1 and CDR2 from the germline V gene are LNHDA and SQIVND (reference sequence). CDR3 size: 14 residues. Germline trimming cut 6 bases from V and 3 bases from J; bases unmatched to any gene: 8. CDR3 coding DNA: TGTGCCAGTAGGAAAAGCGGGGAAGACTACGAGCAGTACTTC. Translated, it gives CASRKSGEDYEQYF.

The chain uses TRBV28 and TRBJ2-2, with D possibly TRBD2 on 6 matching bases. Germline CDR1 is MDHEN and CDR2 is SYDVKM. This CDR3 has 15 amino acids. V was trimmed by 8 bases and J by 3 bases, leaving 16 bases between them. Here the CDR3 reads CASLPGSTHTGELFF. CDR3 coding DNA: TGTGCCAGCCTCCCCGGGAGTACTCACACCGGGGAGCTGTTTTTT.

This chain links TRBV9 with TRBJ1-1, with a possible D match to TRBD1 (6 bases). Germline V gene lookup returns CDR1 SGDLS and CDR2 YYNGEE. Trimming took 4 bases from V and 3 from J, leaving 16 bases between them. The CDR3 extends over 15 amino acids. The CDR3 DNA reads TGTGCCAGCAGCCCCCGAGTACAGGGTTACACTGAAGCTTTCTTT. This sequence encodes CASSPRVQGYTEAFF.

About this clone: The identical CDR3 is also encoded by other nucleotide sequences in the sample. The rearrangement joins TRBV3-1 (or the pseudogene TRBV3-2) to TRBJ2-7; 8 bases match TRBD1. V dropped 4 bases and J dropped 2; count of bases not matched to a gene: 1. Germline CDR1 is LGHDT and CDR2 is YNNKEL (reference sequence). CDR3 size: 13 residues. The CDR3 is CASSRTGPYEQYF. CDR3 DNA sequence: TGTGCCAGCAGCCGGACAGGGCCCTACGAGCAGTACTTC.

This clone turned up a few times. The CDR3, as DNA: TGTGCTAGTGGTTTGGTAAGACGGGGAACTAATGAAAAACTGTTTTTT. Translated, it gives CASGLVRRGTNEKLFF. This sequence joins TRBV12-5 and TRBJ1-4; no clear D. Germline loops: CDR1 LGHNT, CDR2 FRNRAP. Trimming removed 0 bases from V and 1 base from J, with 9 bases in between. This CDR3 is 16 amino acids long.

This chain connects TRBV5-5 to TRBJ1-2; tentative D call: TRBD1 (5 bases). In germline, CDR1 is SGHKS, CDR2 YYEKEE (reference sequence). The V and J ends lost 3 bases and 5 bases respectively, with 14 bases between them. The CDR3 contains 14 residues. The CDR3: CASSWGREGYGYTF. CDR3 DNA sequence: TGTGCCAGCAGCTGGGGGAGGGAGGGATATGGCTACACCTTC.

The chain links TRBV7-9 to TRBJ1-2, with D possibly matching TRBD1 (5 bases). CDR1 and CDR2 (germline): SEHNR, FQNEAQ (reference sequence). V dropped 5 bases and J dropped 2 bases, with 9 bases sitting between them. The CDR3 is 13 residues long. The CDR3 DNA is TGTGCCAGCAGCCAGGACAAGAACTATGGCTACACCTTC. Its protein product is CASSQDKNYGYTF.

This clone has just a few counts. This sequence joins TRBV5-1 and TRBJ2-1; TRBD2 is a possible D gene (5 bases). With 4 bases removed from V and 7 bases from J, the gap between germline ends came to 15 bases. The CDR3 consists of 14 residues. The germline V gene has CDR1 SGHRS and CDR2 YFSETQ. The CDR3 nucleotides read TGCGCCAGCAGCGCGGACCCTACTAGTAATGAGCAGTTCTTC. It translates to CASSADPTSNEQFF.

DNA for the CDR3: TGTGCCAGCACCTTTAACACTGAAGCTTTCTTT. It specifies CASTFNTEAFF. V usage is TRBV12-3 or TRBV12-4 and J usage is TRBJ1-1; D remains unclear. This CDR3 region has 11 residues. Trimming pared 7 bases from V and 2 bases from J, leaving 5 bases between.

The chain has TRBV6-5 and TRBJ2-7; a weak D match, TRBD2 (5 bases). The V gene's germline CDR1 is MNHEY and CDR2 SVGAGI. V dropped 6 bases and J dropped 3 bases, with 12 bases sitting between them. This CDR3 has 13 amino acids. CDR3 sequence (DNA): TGTGCCAGCAGGACGACTATGGGCTACGAGCAGTACTTC. Translated: CASRTTMGYEQYF.

J is TRBJ2-3 and V is TRBV29-1, with D possibly matching TRBD1 (6 bases). The CDR3 is made up of 14 amino acids. V lost 3 bases and J 4 bases, leaving 14 bases between the germline ends. Looked up from germline, CDR1 is SQVTM and CDR2 is ANQGSEA. CDR3 loop: CSVELGARADTQYF. The DNA for the CDR3 is TGCAGCGTTGAGTTGGGGGCTAGGGCAGATACGCAGTATTTT.

V usage is TRBV6-1 and J usage is TRBJ2-3; D is undetermined. Germline V gene sequence: CDR1 MNHNS, CDR2 SASEGT. CDR3 length equals 13 residues. With 0 bases removed from V and 5 bases from J, the gap between germline ends came to 6 bases. The CDR3 protein is CASSEARGDTQYF. The CDR3 bases are TGTGCCAGCAGTGAAGCGCGCGGAGATACGCAGTATTTT.

The genes are TRBV21-1 and TRBJ2-5; TRBD1, as called in the table, went unchecked against the DNA. TRBV21-1 is classified as a pseudogene. CDR3 length: 14 amino acids. The CDR3 sequence: CASSKEGKQETQYF. The CDR3, as DNA: TGTGCCAGCAGCAAAGAGGGGAAGCAAGAGACCCAGTACTTC.

The V call is TRBV9, the J call TRBJ2-3; 8 positions match TRBD1. Germline CDR1 and CDR2: SGDLS and YYNGEE. This CDR3 has 15 amino acids. Trimming removed 5 bases from V and 2 bases from J; junction bases left unmatched: 7. The CDR3 nucleotides read TGTGCCAGCAGGGGCCGGGGACAGGTCACAGATACGCAGTATTTT. Translated: CASRGRGQVTDTQYF.

This clone was counted a few times. V is TRBV28 and J is TRBJ1-4, with TRBD1 matching 12 bases. CDR1 and CDR2 (germline): MDHEN, SYDVKM. The CDR3 sequence is 14 residues long. V was pared by 8 bases and J by 8 bases, with 6 bases of the junction left unmatched. CDR3 protein: CASGRDRGREKLFF. CDR3 nucleotides: TGTGCCAGCGGCAGGGACAGGGGGCGGGAAAAACTGTTTTTT.

There are a few counts of this clone. The chain employs TRBV28 and TRBJ1-6; unclear D gene. The V gene's germline CDR1 is MDHEN and CDR2 SYDVKM. The CDR3 has 14 amino acids. Trimming removed 3 bases from V and 7 bases from J, with 10 bases in between. The CDR3 loop reads CASSFGGLNSPLHF. The CDR3 region has the DNA TGTGCCAGCAGTTTTGGAGGGTTGAATTCACCCCTCCACTTT. The whole variable domain, filled in from reference TRBV28 and TRBJ1-6, reads DVKVTQSSRYLVKRTGEKVFLECVQDMDHENMFWYRQDPGLGLRLIYFSYDVKMKEKGDIPEGYSVSREKKERFSLILESASTNQTSMYLCASSFGGLNSPLHFGNGTRLTVT.

The chain has TRBV7-9 and TRBJ2-5, with no clear D. CDR3 size: 12 residues. Germline CDR1 and CDR2: SEHNR and FQNEAQ (reference sequence). The germline V and J ends were trimmed by 4 bases and 6 bases, with 9 bases remaining between them. The CDR3: CASSWYEKTQYF. For the CDR3, the DNA is TGTGCCAGCAGCTGGTATGAGAAGACCCAGTACTTC.

This clone came up a few times. The rearrangement links TRBV6-2 or TRBV6-3 to TRBJ1-2; D gene ambiguous. Trimming stripped 2 bases from V and 9 bases from J, with 13 bases between. The CDR3 is 13 residues long. The germline gives CDR1 MNHEY, CDR2 SVGEGT. The CDR3 DNA follows: TGTGCCAGCAGTTACGAACAGAGACAACGCTACACCTTC. It specifies CASSYEQRQRYTF.

CDR3 sequence: CASRRGGFGELFF. The CDR3 nucleotides read TGTGCCAGCAGGAGGGGGGGATTCGGGGAGCTGTTTTTT. The V call is TRBV2, the J call TRBJ2-2, with D tentatively TRBD2 (7 bases). Looked up from germline, CDR1 is SNHLY and CDR2 is FYNNEI. The CDR3 sequence is 13 residues long. Between the trimmed V and J ends, which lost 6 bases and 7 bases, there was a span of 12 bases.

The chain carries TRBV5-1 and TRBJ2-1; 7 positions match TRBD2. This CDR3 is built from 15 residues. Unmatched junction bases numbered 8, after V lost 6 bases and J lost 2 bases. Germline V gene sequence: CDR1 SGHRS, CDR2 YFSETQ. Here the CDR3 DNA reads TGCGCCAGCACCCCTTTGGGGGGGGCCTACAATGAGCAGTTCTTC. Translation gives CASTPLGGAYNEQFF.